This T cell receptor (beta chain) was recorded in a study of CD8 T cells in ankylosing spondylitis. General observations from the study: In ankylosing spondylitis patients, matched synovial fluid reportedly showed significant enrichment of disease-linked clones. Ankylosing spondylitis blood appeared to carry a characteristic TCR beta motif of roughly 8 highly homologous variants.

Quantitative 5'-RACE with molecular barcodes was used to make the TCR beta libraries. Each CDR3 protein gets one entry after TCRdb re-called the 5' RACE reads with MiXCR. The sample lists 300,000 to 400,000 distinct CDR3 sequences; 20% to 25% were seen once. From germline, CDR1 is SSHAT and CDR2 FNYEAQ (reference sequence). CDR3 length equals 15 residues. Points on this clonotype: What it recognizes is unknown. An end of the junction differs from the germline gene, which may be a read error.

The sequence came from a male donor with ankylosing spondylitis. The sample consisted of blood, either unsorted or a sorted T cell fraction (not recorded which). The chain joins TRBV7-7 to TRBJ2-1, with D possibly matching TRBD1 (6 bases). The CDR3 coding sequence is TGTGCTAGCAGCGCAGGACAGTCAACCTACAATGAGCAGTTCTTC. This encodes CASSAGQSTYNEQFF.